This T cell receptor beta chain was recorded in a study of cytomegalovirus exposure and HLA in healthy donors. CDR1 and CDR2 from the germline V gene are SGHVS and FQNEAQ. The trim removed 5 bases at V and 1 base at J, leaving 7 bases unmatched. CDR3 length: 15 amino acids. Primers: 60 Vbeta forward and 13 Jbeta reverse. Only in-frame clones appear in the TCRdb table, and some are missing; sequencing was by immunoSEQ multiplex PCR. Among around 160,000 clones listed, 60% to 85% were seen once. The J gene is TRBJ2-7, the V gene TRBV7-8, with TRBD1 identical over 8 bases. The TCR sequence derives from a male donor in good health and CMV-seropositive. The sequenced sample consisted of PBMCs. CDR3: CASSRGQGYSYEQYF. CDR3 nucleotide sequence: TGTGCCAGCAGCCGAGGACAGGGTTATTCCTACGAGCAGTACTTC.